These 8 T cell receptor beta chains share one sample of origin, sequenced in a study of blood T cell repertoires in COVID-19. Assay used: immunoSEQ multiplex PCR; TCRdb lists only in-frame clones, some missing. The table has 150,000 to 200,000 clones, 60% to 80% seen once. The sequenced material came from peripheral blood. These TCRs come from a woman in her 70s with acute or convalescent COVID-19.

The V call is TRBV6-5, the J call TRBJ1-6; D is unresolved. This CDR3 region has 14 residues. Germline V gene lookup returns CDR1 MNHEY and CDR2 SVGAGI. Trimming left V 7 bases short and J 4 bases short, with 11 bases between. The CDR3 is CASKEENYNSPLHF. DNA of the CDR3: TGTGCCAGCAAGGAGGAGAATTATAATTCACCCCTCCACTTT.

The chain recombines TRBV21-1 with TRBJ2-7; no check of the table's D call, TRBD2, against the DNA was made. TRBV21-1 is annotated as a pseudogene. The CDR3 spans 16 residues. The CDR3 protein is CASSRRSRDYSYEQYF. CDR3 nucleotide sequence: TGTGCCAGCAGCAGACGATCCCGGGACTACTCCTACGAGCAGTACTTC.

V is TRBV10-3 and J is TRBJ2-5; D unclear. Trimming removed 3 bases from V and 6 bases from J, with 11 bases in between. Germline V gene sequence: CDR1 ENHRY, CDR2 SYGVKD. The CDR3 consists of 13 residues. The CDR3 reads CAISDVTRQTQYF. DNA of the CDR3: TGTGCCATCAGTGATGTGACGAGGCAGACCCAGTACTTC.

The V gene is TRBV5-1, the J gene TRBJ2-2, with a weak D call TRBD2 (5 bases). The CDR3 spans 17 residues. Germline V gives CDR1 SGHRS, CDR2 YFSETQ. Trimming stripped 1 base from V and 0 bases from J, with 13 bases between. The CDR3 region is CASSLMVSASNTGELFF. Here the CDR3 DNA reads TGCGCCAGCAGCTTGATGGTTAGCGCTTCGAACACCGGGGAGCTGTTTTTT. The full variable domain, its missing parts supplied by reference TRBV5-1 and TRBJ2-2, is KAGVTQTPRYLIKTRGQQVTLSCSPISGHRSVSWYQQTPGQGLQFLFEYFSETQRNKGNFPGRFSGRQFSNSRSEMNVSTLELGDSALYLCASSLMVSASNTGELFFGEGSRLTVL.

This sequence joins TRBV3-1 (or the pseudogene TRBV3-2) and TRBJ2-1; a possible D gene is TRBD2 (5 bases). This CDR3 has 14 amino acids. The V end was cut by 5 bases, the J end by 3 bases, with 11 bases between. Germline V gene data show CDR1 as LGHDT and CDR2 as YNNKEL (reference sequence). CDR3 sequence reads: CASSYYGVYNEQFF. The CDR3 region has the DNA TGTGCCAGCAGCTACTACGGGGTCTACAATGAGCAGTTCTTC.

The CDR3 coding sequence is TGTGCCAGCAGCTTGGCCGTTTACTACGAGCAGTACTTC. Translated, it gives CASSLAVYYEQYF. The V and J genes are TRBV5-8 and TRBJ2-7, with D uncertain. The V and J ends lost 0 bases and 3 bases respectively, with 7 bases between them. Germline V gives CDR1 SGHTS, CDR2 YDEGEE. This CDR3 spans 13 amino acids. Filled out from reference TRBV5-8 and TRBJ2-7, the complete variable domain reads EAGVTQSPTHLIKTRGQQATLRCSPISGHTSVYWYQQALGLGLQFLLWYDEGEERNRGNFPPRFSGRQFPNYSSELNVNALELEDSALYLCASSLAVYYEQYFGPGTRLTVT.

J is TRBJ2-3 and V is TRBV5-1, with TRBD2 matching 7 bases. J gave up 1 base and V 0 bases, and 23 bases lay outside the gene matches. CDR1 and CDR2 from the germline V gene are SGHRS and YFSETQ. CDR3 length equals 22 residues. The CDR3 sequence is CASSLEAVGGTPTREGTDTQYF. The DNA for the CDR3 is TGCGCCAGCAGCTTGGAGGCCGTGGGAGGAACACCAACACGGGAGGGCACAGATACGCAGTATTTT.

This clone was recorded once. The J gene is TRBJ2-7, the V gene TRBV5-1; a possible D gene is TRBD2 (5 bases). Per germline, CDR1 SGHRS and CDR2 YFSETQ. V lost 5 bases and J lost 1, with 25 bases in between. This CDR3 spans 18 amino acids. CDR3 sequence (DNA): TGCGCCAGCAGACAGAACCCGAGCCTAGCCCGCTCTTCCTACGAGCAGTACTTC. Its protein is CASRQNPSLARSSYEQYF.